These T cell receptor beta chains were read from a single sample in a study of T cells in Graves' hyperthyroidism and ophthalmopathy. From the multiplex PCR reads, TCRdb called clonotypes with MiXCR, one entry per CDR3 protein. The sample carries roughly 380,000 distinct CDR3 sequences, about 13% recorded once. Material for sequencing was blood. These receptors all stem from a man younger than 45 with Graves' hyperthyroidism that later progressed to Graves' ophthalmopathy. Each CDR3 is given with its conserved first and last residue. Fields, in order: D gene, clone size, J gene, V gene, CDR3 protein, CDR3 DNA. A D gene is named only where the DNA matches it firmly. Clone sizes are given selectively: once, few, many, or a class where the clone is expanded.

TRBD2,NA,TRBJ2-3,TRBV29-1,CSGSRLAGGRGDTQYF,TGCAGCGGTTCAAGACTAGCGGGGGGCCGGGGAGATACGCAGTATTTT
TRBD2,few,TRBJ2-1,TRBV5-4,CASSRLAPVKNNEQFF,TGTGCCAGCAGCCGACTAGCGCCCGTAAAAAACAATGAGCAGTTCTTC
NA,many,TRBJ2-5,TRBV12-3/TRBV12-4,CASSSAGWGGPQETQYF,TGTGCCAGCAGTTCAGCGGGGTGGGGGGGCCCCCAAGAGACCCAGTACTTC
NA,NA,TRBJ1-4,TRBV20-1,CSARDRKGMSEKLFF,TGCAGTGCTAGAGATCGAAAGGGAATGAGCGAAAAACTGTTTTTT
NA,many,TRBJ1-2,TRBV5-1,CASSLDPRNYYGYTF,TGCGCCAGCAGCTTGGACCCCAGAAACTACTATGGCTACACCTTC
TRBD1,many,TRBJ2-7,TRBV12-5,CASGLVSGQGAYEQYF,TGTGCTAGTGGTTTGGTATCGGGACAGGGCGCATACGAGCAGTACTTC
NA,NA,TRBJ2-4,TRBV5-1,CASSVGTEKNIQYF,TGCGCCAGCAGCGTGGGGACCGAAAAAAACATTCAGTACTTC
TRBD1,many,TRBJ2-3,TRBV6-5,CASSYSTGASTDTQYF,TGTGCCAGCAGTTACTCGACAGGGGCCTCCACAGATACGCAGTATTTT
NA,many,TRBJ1-2,TRBV6-1,CASSLGGSLGYTF,TGTGCCAGCAGTCTCGGGGGATCACTAGGCTACACCTTC
TRBD1,many,TRBJ1-1,TRBV12-3/TRBV12-4,CASSLQGAPGTEAFF,TGTGCCAGCAGTCTTCAGGGGGCGCCGGGAACTGAAGCTTTCTTT
NA,NA,TRBJ2-7,TRBV5-1,CASSLAGDPYEQYF,TGCGCCAGCAGCTTGGCCGGGGACCCCTACGAGCAGTACTTC
NA,many,TRBJ1-2,TRBV11-2,CASSFFQGDSYGYTF,TGTGCCAGCAGCTTCTTCCAAGGAGATAGCTATGGCTACACCTTC
NA,many,TRBJ1-5,TRBV6-1,CASTRQEGENWPQHF,TGTGCCAGCACTAGGCAAGAGGGTGAAAATTGGCCCCAGCATTTT
NA,NA,TRBJ2-7,TRBV3-1,CASSQTGWEQYF,TGTGCCAGCAGCCAAACGGGGTGGGAGCAGTACTTC
NA,many,TRBJ2-1,TRBV5-4,CASSKGQKSWYNEQFF,TGTGCCAGCAGCAAGGGACAAAAGTCTTGGTACAATGAGCAGTTCTTC
TRBD1,many,TRBJ1-5,TRBV28,CASSTSTGGKGNQPQHF,TGTGCCAGCAGCACATCGACAGGGGGTAAAGGGAATCAGCCCCAGCATTTT
NA,NA,TRBJ2-1,TRBV28,CASSLRSPYNEQFF,TGTGCCAGCAGTTTACGGAGCCCCTACAATGAGCAGTTCTTC
NA,NA,TRBJ1-3,TRBV6-2/TRBV6-3,CASSDSDSGNTIYF,TGTGCCAGCAGCGACAGCGACTCTGGAAACACCATATATTTT
TRBD1,few,TRBJ1-3,TRBV5-8,CASSFRPTGGSGNTIYF,TGTGCCAGCAGCTTCCGCCCCACAGGGGGCTCTGGAAACACCATATATTTT
NA,few,TRBJ2-7,TRBV6-2/TRBV6-3,CASSGPGTRGGEQYF,TGTGCCAGCAGCGGGCCCGGTACCCGGGGCGGCGAGCAGTACTTC
NA,many,TRBJ2-7,TRBV30,CAWTRTDYEQYF,TGTGCCTGGACCAGGACAGACTACGAGCAGTACTTC
NA,many,TRBJ2-7,TRBV12-3/TRBV12-4,CASSFGQLTYEQYF,TGTGCCAGCAGTTTCGGCCAGTTGACCTACGAGCAGTACTTC
TRBD1,many,TRBJ2-7,TRBV11-2,CASSEDRGYEQYF,TGTGCCAGCAGCGAGGACAGGGGCTACGAGCAGTACTTC
NA,NA,TRBJ2-5,TRBV29-1,CSAAGTTYNQETQYF,TGCAGCGCCGCTGGGACAACGTACAACCAAGAGACCCAGTACTTC
TRBD1,many,TRBJ1-2,TRBV7-6,CASSDGQGGYGYTF,TGTGCCAGCAGCGACGGACAGGGTGGCTATGGCTACACCTTC
NA,many,TRBJ1-5,TRBV12-3/TRBV12-4,CASRNLGTDNQPQHF,TGTGCCAGCAGGAATCTTGGTACAGACAATCAGCCCCAGCATTTT
NA,few,TRBJ1-2,TRBV5-1,CASSLRQAYLSYTF,TGCGCCAGCAGCTTGAGACAGGCCTACCTGAGCTACACCTTC
NA,NA,TRBJ1-5,TRBV18,CASSGPPDSNQPQHF,TGTGCCAGCTCCGGACCTCCGGATAGCAATCAGCCCCAGCATTTT
NA,NA,TRBJ2-7,TRBV29-1,CSVEGTRHEQYF,TGCAGCGTTGAAGGAACCCGACACGAGCAGTACTTC
TRBD2,few,TRBJ2-3,TRBV28,CASAGLAGGQDTQYF,TGTGCCAGCGCGGGACTAGCGGGGGGGCAAGATACGCAGTATTTT
NA,many,TRBJ1-1,TRBV5-1,CASSLTGRLNTEAFF,TGCGCCAGCAGCTTGACGGGACGGTTGAACACTGAAGCTTTCTTT
NA,NA,TRBJ1-3,TRBV5-1,CASSLVGGRSGNTIYF,TGCGCCAGCAGCTTGGTCGGGGGCCGCTCTGGAAACACCATATATTTT
TRBD1,few,TRBJ2-7,TRBV7-9,CASSFSPDRQTYEQYF,TGTGCCAGCAGCTTTAGCCCGGACAGGCAGACCTACGAGCAGTACTTC
NA,NA,TRBJ2-1,TRBV13,CASSLGRIDEQFF,TGTGCCAGCAGCTTGGGTCGGATTGATGAGCAGTTCTTC
TRBD1,many,TRBJ2-5,TRBV20-1,CSARDLGTGFETQYF,TGCAGTGCTAGAGATCTAGGGACAGGGTTCGAGACCCAGTACTTC
TRBD1,NA,TRBJ1-6,TRBV19,CASSRQGENSPLHF,TGTGCCAGTAGCCGACAGGGTGAGAACTCACCCCTCCACTTT
NA,few,TRBJ2-3,TRBV27,CASSSWDLTSTDTQYF,TGTGCCAGCAGCTCCTGGGACTTAACTAGCACAGATACGCAGTATTTT
NA,NA,TRBJ1-1,TRBV15,CATSDWRRQPGAIF,TGTGCCACCAGCGACTGGCGTCGGCAGCCGGGAGCTATCTTT
NA,many,TRBJ2-7,TRBV3-1,CASSQTREQYF,TGTGCCAGCAGCCAGACGCGAGAGCAGTACTTC
TRBD1,NA,TRBJ1-5,TRBV28,CASSPLDRGSNNQPQHF,TGTGCCAGCTCACCACTAGACAGGGGCAGTAACAATCAGCCCCAGCATTTT
NA,few,TRBJ1-4,TRBV19,CASSMLDGGANEKLFF,TGTGCCAGTAGTATGCTCGATGGGGGAGCTAATGAAAAACTGTTTTTT
NA,NA,TRBJ2-1,TRBV12-3/TRBV12-4,CASSPLVGSYNEQFF,TGTGCCAGCAGCCCATTGGTTGGCTCCTACAATGAGCAGTTCTTC
TRBD1,few,TRBJ2-4,TRBV12-3/TRBV12-4,CASSSWTGSATKNIQYF,TGTGCCAGCAGTTCTTGGACAGGGTCGGCAACCAAAAACATTCAGTACTTC
TRBD1,many,TRBJ1-1,TRBV20-1,CSARDSRGIGEAFF,TGCAGTGCGCGGGACAGTCGGGGAATCGGTGAAGCTTTCTTT
TRBD2,few,TRBJ2-5,TRBV15,CATSRGPLAQGLAGEETQYF,TGTGCCACCAGCAGAGGCCCTCTGGCCCAGGGACTAGCGGGGGAAGAGACCCAGTACTTC
TRBD2,few,TRBJ2-2,TRBV13,CASSSSGDLFGELFF,TGTGCCAGCAGCTCTAGCGGGGACCTTTTCGGGGAGCTGTTTTTT
NA,NA,TRBJ1-3,TRBV20-1,CSADTTPDSGNTIYF,TGCAGTGCGGACACGACCCCCGATTCAGGAAACACCATATATTTT
TRBD1,few,TRBJ1-4,TRBV20-1,CSASTGTGIEKLFF,TGCAGTGCTAGTACCGGGACAGGGATTGAAAAACTGTTTTTT
TRBD2,few,TRBJ2-3,TRBV5-1,CASSLGGLAGLRTDTQYF,TGCGCCAGCAGCTTGGGGGGGCTAGCGGGCCTTCGTACAGATACGCAGTATTTT
TRBD2,NA,TRBJ2-3,TRBV5-1,CASSLRTSDTDTQYF,TGCGCCAGCAGCCTACGGACTAGCGACACAGATACGCAGTATTTT
TRBD1,many,TRBJ1-5,TRBV7-8,CASSSRGLRQPQHF,TGTGCCAGCAGCTCGAGGGGGCTTCGTCAGCCCCAGCATTTT
NA,few,TRBJ1-6,TRBV27,CASSLQVTYNSPLHF,TGTGCCAGCAGCCTACAGGTGACCTATAATTCACCCCTCCACTTT
NA,NA,TRBJ1-6,TRBV19,CASSLGQINSPLHF,TGTGCCAGTAGTCTCGGACAGATTAATTCACCCCTCCACTTT
NA,many,TRBJ2-3,TRBV7-9,CASSLRETTDTQYF,TGTGCCAGCAGCTTACGGGAGACCACAGATACGCAGTATTTT
TRBD2,many,TRBJ2-3,TRBV12-3/TRBV12-4,CASSLSASGGDTQYF,TGTGCCAGCAGTTTAAGTGCTAGCGGGGGAGATACGCAGTATTTT
NA,few,TRBJ1-6,TRBV3-1,CASSRDPFTTLHF,TGTGCCAGCAGCCGGGACCCCTTTACAACCCTCCACTTT
TRBD1,few,TRBJ1-2,TRBV29-1,CSDRTGRNYGYTF,TGCAGCGACCGGACAGGGCGGAACTATGGCTACACCTTC